The sequence of this T cell receptor (beta chain) was determined in a study of blood T cell repertoires in COVID-19. About the study: The study drew acute and convalescent COVID-19 samples from the United States, Italy and Spain.

In the source study's methods: Estimates of nucleated cell counts were drawn from the amplification of reference gene primers. Generated by immunoSEQ multiplex PCR, the TCRdb table keeps only in-frame clones and is missing some. From that table come the V and J calls and clone size; the DNA was used to work out D and trimming. The sample has roughly 300,000 clones, approximately 85% seen once. CDR1 and CDR2 from the germline V gene are LNHDA and SQIVND (reference sequence). The trim removed 7 bases at V and 9 bases at J, leaving 18 bases unmatched. The CDR3 runs to 16 residues. The sequence was obtained from a man younger than 35 with active or convalescent COVID-19. The chain employs TRBV19 and TRBJ2-1; TRBD1 matches 7 bases. Material: peripheral blood. CDR3 nucleotide sequence: TGTGCCAGTACGAATTTTATTGCGAGGGGGCCATCTGAGCAGTTCTTC. Its protein product is CASTNFIARGPSEQFF.